The clone carrying this T cell receptor beta chain has a count of ten or more. These data belong to a study of T cells in Graves' hyperthyroidism and ophthalmopathy. V was cut by 0 bases and J by 10 bases, with 13 bases left in between. There are 14 residues in the CDR3. Germline V gene data show CDR1 as SGHAT and CDR2 as FQNNGV. TCR beta CDR3 region amplification was performed from RNA transcripts. First-round RT-PCR targeting the TCR CDR3 was performed with the HTBI primer set. Each CDR3 protein is one row after TCRdb ran MiXCR on the multiplex PCR reads. The sample contains roughly 600,000 distinct CDR3 sequences, approximately 15% of which appear only once.

This chain joins TRBV11-2 and TRBJ2-1; D is unresolved. The sequence derives from a woman aged 50 to 60 with Graves' ophthalmopathy. Sequenced: blood. CDR3 sequence reads: CASSLDFGFREQFF. CDR3 bases: TGTGCCAGCAGCTTAGATTTCGGGTTCAGGGAGCAGTTCTTC.